One and the same sample provided the 8 T cell receptor beta chains below, sequenced in a study of glioma-infiltrating T cells after dendritic cell vaccination. Time point here: after dendritic cell vaccination, including at tumor progression/relapse. TCRdb's copy holds only in-frame clones and misses some; the assay was immunoSEQ multiplex PCR. The table lists some 60,000 clones, around 85% of them singletons. The specimen was blood, collected after dendritic cell vaccination. These receptors were obtained from a human donor with glioblastoma.

J is TRBJ2-3 and V is TRBV27; a weak D match, TRBD1 (6 bases). V was cut by 7 bases and J by 1 base, with 18 bases left in between. This CDR3 comprises 16 residues. Per germline, CDR1 MNHEY and CDR2 SMNVEV (reference sequence). In DNA form, the CDR3 reads TGTGCCAGCACCCCTTGGGGGCGACAGGGCACAGATACGCAGTATTTT. Translated: CASTPWGRQGTDTQYF.

The J gene is TRBJ2-7, the V gene TRBV5-6, with 9 bases lining up with TRBD1. Germline-derived CDR1 and CDR2 are SGHDT and YYEEEE. The CDR3 consists of 17 residues. J gave up 1 base and V 3 bases, and 11 bases lay outside the gene matches. CDR3 nucleotide sequence: TGTGCCAGCAGCTCCCTTGTGGACAGGGGAGGGTCCTACGAGCAGTACTTC. It codes for CASSSLVDRGGSYEQYF.

The chain uses TRBV15 and TRBJ1-2; D uncertain. V lost 4 bases and J 8 bases, leaving 14 bases between the germline ends. Germline V gene sequence: CDR1 LNHNV, CDR2 YYDKDF (reference sequence). The length of the CDR3 is 13 residues. CDR3 in DNA: TGTGCCACCAGCACCTATAGCCAAGCGGGCTACACCTTC. It codes for CATSTYSQAGYTF.

The V gene is TRBV2, the J gene TRBJ2-3; D possibly corresponds to TRBD1 (5 bases). The CDR3 loop spans 14 amino acids. The V gene lost 8 bases and the J gene lost 3 bases, with 15 bases spanning the gap. Germline loops: CDR1 SNHLY, CDR2 FYNNEI. The CDR3 spells CASQLEQGTDTQYF. CDR3 sequence (DNA): TGTGCCAGCCAGCTAGAGCAGGGAACAGATACGCAGTATTTT.

The chain employs TRBV5-1 and TRBJ1-6, with 7 bases lining up with TRBD1. CDR3 length: 17 residues. CDR1 and CDR2 (germline): SGHRS, YFSETQ. The V segment lost 6 bases and the J segment 14 bases; nucleotides outside the gene matches: 23. CDR3 protein: CASNRDGAQGGLAALHF. The CDR3, as DNA: TGCGCCAGCAACCGGGACGGAGCCCAGGGGGGCTTAGCGGCCCTCCACTTT.

This chain joins TRBV5-1 and TRBJ1-1; 9 nucleotides match TRBD1. The CDR3 extends over 14 amino acids. Germline V lookup: CDR1 SGHRS, CDR2 YFSETQ. Losses at the gene ends were 4 bases for V and 1 base for J; bases not matched to a gene: 2. The CDR3 DNA reads TGCGCCAGCAGCCCGGGACAGGGGAACACTGAAGCTTTCTTT. Translation gives CASSPGQGNTEAFF.

Here the CDR3 DNA reads TGTGCCAGCAGTGAACTGGATAGTGGGGGCACTGGAAACACCATATATTTT. This codes for CASSELDSGGTGNTIYF. V usage is TRBV6-1 and J usage is TRBJ1-3, with D perhaps matching TRBD1 (6 bases). The CDR3 consists of 17 residues. From germline, CDR1 is MNHNS and CDR2 SASEGT. Trimming removed 2 bases at V and 2 bases at J, with 16 bases between.

The chain combines TRBV11-3 with TRBJ1-6; 8 bases are a match to TRBD1. This CDR3 has 14 amino acids. CDR1 and CDR2 (germline): SGHNT, YENEEA. V dropped 5 bases and J dropped 11; count of bases not matched to a gene: 8. The chain's CDR3 is CASSSRGPEAPLHF. The CDR3 DNA is TGTGCCAGCAGCAGCAGGGGGCCTGAGGCACCCCTCCACTTT. Based on the CDR3 plus reference TRBV11-3 and TRBJ1-6, the full variable domain is EAGVVQSPRYKIIEKKQPVAFWCNPISGHNTLYWYLQNLGQGPELLIRYENEEAVDDSQLPKDRFSAERLKGVDSTLKIQPAELGDSAVYLCASSSRGPEAPLHFGNGTRLTVT.